Following are 13 T cell receptor beta chains from one sample sequenced in a study of blood T cell repertoires in COVID-19. The method was immunoSEQ multiplex PCR; TCRdb's version includes in-frame clones alone and lacks a portion of them. Found here are 400,000 to 450,000 clones, around 88% of them singletons; the top ten hold around 13%. Sequencing was performed on peripheral blood. These receptors all come from a woman aged 45-65 years with COVID-19, enrolled during active disease.

This chain links TRBV30 with TRBJ1-1; D ambiguous. The length of the CDR3 is 13 residues. Germline V gene lookup returns CDR1 GTSNPN and CDR2 SVGIG (reference sequence). With 3 bases removed from V and 1 base from J, the gap between germline ends came to 9 bases. The CDR3 sequence is CAWSLPGNTEAFF. The CDR3 coding sequence is TGTGCCTGGAGCCTACCGGGGAACACTGAAGCTTTCTTT.

The chain recombines TRBV4-2 with TRBJ1-4; 7 bases are a match to TRBD1. The J segment lost 8 bases and the V segment lost 1 base, leaving 16 bases of the junction unmatched. Germline V CDR1 and CDR2: LGHNA, YNFKEQ. The CDR3 spans 18 residues. The CDR3 region is CASSQATGVTPSPEKLFF. The DNA for the CDR3 is TGTGCCAGCAGCCAAGCAACAGGGGTCACCCCCTCTCCCGAAAAACTGTTTTTT.

The rearrangement uses TRBV19 and TRBJ1-3; D might be TRBD1 (6 bases). The CDR3 spans 13 residues. Looked up from germline, CDR1 is LNHDA and CDR2 is SQIVND (reference sequence). The V gene lost 9 bases and the J gene lost 2 bases, with 11 bases spanning the gap. This CDR3 reads CASQQGAGNTIYF. The CDR3 coding sequence is TGTGCCAGCCAACAGGGCGCTGGAAACACCATATATTTT.

The chain carries TRBV11-2 and TRBJ2-3; TRBD2 agrees at 10 bases. Losses at the gene ends were 6 bases for V and 4 bases for J; bases not matched to a gene: 7. The length of the CDR3 is 15 residues. Germline-derived CDR1 and CDR2 are SGHAT and FQNNGV. CDR3 sequence: CASRPRTSGADTQYF. The CDR3, as DNA: TGTGCCAGCAGACCCCGGACTAGCGGCGCAGATACGCAGTATTTT. The full variable domain, with the rest looked up from reference TRBV11-2 and TRBJ2-3, is EAGVAQSPRYKIIEKRQSVAFWCNPISGHATLYWYQQILGQGPKLLIQFQNNGVVDDSQLPKDRFSAERLKGVDSTLKIQPAKLEDSAVYLCASRPRTSGADTQYFGPGTRLTVL.

The J gene is TRBJ2-7, the V gene TRBV15, with D possibly TRBD2 on 6 matching bases. This CDR3 contains 17 residues. Trimming pared 0 bases from V and 0 bases from J, leaving 15 bases between. In germline, CDR1 is LNHNV, CDR2 YYDKDF (reference sequence). The CDR3 DNA reads as TGTGCCACCAGCAGAGACCCTCGACGGGGGAGCTCCTACGAGCAGTACTTC. Translated: CATSRDPRRGSSYEQYF.

The V and J genes are TRBV18 and TRBJ1-6; TRBD1 is a possible D gene (5 bases). With 3 bases removed from V and 10 bases from J, the gap between germline ends came to 19 bases. Per the germline V gene, CDR1 is KGHSH and CDR2 is LQKENI. The CDR3 is 16 residues long. Here the CDR3 DNA reads TGTGCCAGCTCACCGGTTCAGGGAGGACAAAACTCACCCCTCCACTTT. It codes for CASSPVQGGQNSPLHF.

The chain uses TRBV12-5 and TRBJ1-1; D is uncertain. Germline V gene sequence: CDR1 LGHNT, CDR2 FRNRAP. Trimming left V 1 base short and J 1 base short, with 7 bases between. This CDR3 region has 14 residues. CDR3 nucleotide sequence: TGTGCTAGTGGTTTGGGAGGTAAGAACACTGAAGCTTTCTTT. It encodes CASGLGGKNTEAFF.

The chain combines TRBV2 with TRBJ2-2; TRBD2 agrees at 7 bases. Germline values: CDR1 SNHLY, CDR2 FYNNEI. J was trimmed by 4 bases and V by 8 bases; bases with no gene match: 7. The CDR3 totals 14 residues. The CDR3 region has the DNA TGTGCCAGCTCAGAGCGGGGTAGCACCGGGGAGCTGTTTTTT. It is translated as CASSERGSTGELFF.

The CDR3 bases are TGTGCCAGCAGCCTTAGCGGGGGGGCCTACAATGAGCAGTTCTTC. Protein: CASSLSGGAYNEQFF. The chain joins TRBV9 to TRBJ2-1, with 11 positions matching TRBD2. The CDR3 consists of 15 residues. V shed 4 bases, J shed 2 bases, and the junction held 2 bases outside the gene matches. Germline V gene lookup returns CDR1 SGDLS and CDR2 YYNGEE.

This sequence joins TRBV7-8 and TRBJ2-2; 8 positions match TRBD1. With V trimmed by 8 bases and J by 3 bases, 11 bases remained unmatched. The CDR3 length is 16 residues. Germline CDR1 and CDR2: SGHVS and FQNEAQ. The CDR3 nucleotides read TGTGCCAGCTCCTTGTTCGACAGGGGCGACACCGGGGAGCTGTTTTTT. Amino acid sequence: CASSLFDRGDTGELFF.

The genes are TRBV24-1 and TRBJ1-1; D might be TRBD1 (6 bases). The V and J ends lost 0 bases and 8 bases respectively, with 6 bases between them. CDR3 length: 12 amino acids. Germline CDR1 reads KGHDR; CDR2 reads SFDVKD. The CDR3 nucleotides are TGTGCCACCAGTGATTTGACAGGGGAAGCTTTCTTT. Protein sequence: CATSDLTGEAFF.

V and J are TRBV5-6 and TRBJ1-3; D is perhaps TRBD1 (5 bases). Looked up from germline, CDR1 is SGHDT and CDR2 is YYEEEE. The CDR3 length is 14 residues. Deletions cut 0 bases from V and 4 bases from J, with 8 bases between. The CDR3 here is CASSLDRRGNTIYF. As DNA, the CDR3 is TGTGCCAGCAGCTTGGACAGGAGAGGAAACACCATATATTTT.

This chain uses TRBV2 with TRBJ2-7; TRBD2 might be the D (7 bases). Germline-derived CDR1 and CDR2 are SNHLY and FYNNEI. With 6 bases removed from V and 2 bases from J, the gap between germline ends came to 17 bases. The CDR3 contains 15 residues. For the CDR3, the DNA is TGTGCCAGCAGGTCGGCGGGGGCCGGAACCTACGAGCAGTACTTC. Amino acid sequence: CASRSAGAGTYEQYF. The variable domain in full, with the rest retrieved from reference TRBV2 and TRBJ2-7, is EPEVTQTPSHQVTQMGQEVILRCVPISNHLYFYWYRQILGQKVEFLVSFYNNEISEKSEIFDDQFSVERPDGSNFTLKIRSTKLEDSAMYFCASRSAGAGTYEQYFGPGTRLTVT.